This T cell receptor (beta chain) was observed in a study of early T cells in non-severe SARS-CoV-2 infection. In germline, CDR1 is LGHNA, CDR2 YSLEER. CDR3 length: 17 amino acids. The ends were cut back, 0 bases at V and 2 bases at J, with 15 bases in the middle. Individual cDNA molecules carried attached unique molecular identifiers. TCRdb re-called the 5' RACE reads with MiXCR, one entry per CDR3 protein. Among 57,000 or so distinct CDR3 sequences listed, roughly 13% were seen once. This clonotype has a count of ten or more. This receptor was taken from an adult who was a healthcare worker with PCR-confirmed SARS-CoV-2 infection or an uninfected control (not recorded which). V usage is TRBV4-3 and J usage is TRBJ2-3, with D possibly TRBD1 on 6 matching bases. Sample: whole blood. CDR3 DNA sequence: TGCGCCAGCAGCCAAGAAGGGACACAGTATTTCACAGATACGCAGTATTTT. It is translated as CASSQEGTQYFTDTQYF.